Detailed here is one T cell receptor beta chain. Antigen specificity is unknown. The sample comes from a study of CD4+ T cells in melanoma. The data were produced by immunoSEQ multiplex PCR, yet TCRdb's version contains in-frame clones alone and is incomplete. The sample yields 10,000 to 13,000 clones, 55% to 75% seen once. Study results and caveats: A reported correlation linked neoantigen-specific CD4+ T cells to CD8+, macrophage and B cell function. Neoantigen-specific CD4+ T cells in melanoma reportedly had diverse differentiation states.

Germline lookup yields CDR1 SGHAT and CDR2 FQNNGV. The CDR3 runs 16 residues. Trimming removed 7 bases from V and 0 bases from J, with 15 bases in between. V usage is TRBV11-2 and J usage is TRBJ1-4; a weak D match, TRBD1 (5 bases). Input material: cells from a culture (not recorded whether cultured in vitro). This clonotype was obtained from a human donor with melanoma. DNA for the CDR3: TGTGCCAGCAACTCAAGGGGTTCTGCAACTAATGAAAAACTGTTTTTT. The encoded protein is CASNSRGSATNEKLFF.